The next 18 T cell receptor beta chains were all read from a single sample in a study of cytomegalovirus exposure and HLA in healthy donors. The study ran its PCR with 60 Vbeta and 13 Jbeta primers. Measured with immunoSEQ multiplex PCR; TCRdb has only the in-frame clones, and not every one. Among about 140,000 clones listed, 65% to 80% were seen once. The sample taken for sequencing was PBMCs. These TCRs come from a male donor in good health and CMV-seronegative.

The chain combines TRBV6-6 with TRBJ2-5; D possibly corresponds to TRBD2 (5 bases). TRBJ2-7 explains the end of the DNA better; the J call may be wrong. From germline, CDR1 is MNHNY and CDR2 SVGAGI (reference sequence). The CDR3 spans 14 residues. The CDR3 spells CASRGGGSSYEQYF. In DNA form, the CDR3 reads TGTGCCAGCAGAGGAGGTGGGAGCTCCTACGAGCAGTACTTC.

V and J are TRBV6-5 and TRBJ1-1; D might be TRBD1 (5 bases). CDR3 length equals 15 residues. The V end was cut by 0 bases, the J end by 4 bases, with 12 bases between. The V gene's germline CDR1 is MNHEY and CDR2 SVGAGI. CDR3 in DNA: TGTGCCAGCAGTTACTCGATCGGGGGGACCACTGAAGCTTTCTTT. Protein sequence: CASSYSIGGTTEAFF.

This clone was picked up a small number of times. The J gene is TRBJ2-3, the V gene TRBV2; D possibly corresponds to TRBD2 (5 bases). CDR1 is SNHLY and CDR2 is FYNNEI in the germline V gene. Trimming removed 8 bases from V and 1 base from J, with 16 bases in between. The CDR3 totals 15 residues. DNA for the CDR3: TGTGCCAGCTCGGACTTACTGCCTGGCACAGATACGCAGTATTTT. Amino acids: CASSDLLPGTDTQYF.

V gene TRBV9 combines with J gene TRBJ1-1; maybe TRBD1 (6 bases). This CDR3 is built from 14 residues. V was cut by 6 bases and J by 5 bases, with 17 bases left in between. Germline V gives CDR1 SGDLS, CDR2 YYNGEE. The CDR3 reads CASTKLYRATEAFF. Here the CDR3 DNA reads TGTGCCAGCACCAAACTTTACAGGGCGACTGAAGCTTTCTTT.

V is TRBV7-8 and J is TRBJ2-1; no definite D call. V was pared by 1 base and J by 7 bases, with 8 bases between. Germline V gives CDR1 SGHVS, CDR2 FQNEAQ. The CDR3 loop spans 13 amino acids. In DNA form, the CDR3 reads TGTGCCAGCAGCTTAGGATTCAGGAATGAGCAGTTCTTC. This sequence encodes CASSLGFRNEQFF.

This clone has just a few counts. The chain joins TRBV7-9 to TRBJ1-4, with TRBD1 matching 8 bases. The CDR3 loop spans 14 amino acids. Trimming at V came to 5 bases and at J to 8 bases, leaving 7 bases not matched to a gene. From germline, CDR1 is SEHNR and CDR2 FQNEAQ (reference sequence). The CDR3 spells CASSPGQGLEKLFF. The CDR3 DNA reads TGTGCCAGCAGCCCCGGACAGGGATTAGAAAAACTGTTTTTT.

Comments on this clone: The identical CDR3 is also encoded by other nucleotide sequences in the sample. The chain couples TRBV28 to TRBJ1-2; D is unclear. The germline V and J ends were trimmed by 7 bases and 8 bases, with 17 bases remaining between them. CDR1 is MDHEN, CDR2 SYDVKM, per germline. The CDR3 spans 13 residues. Here the CDR3 reads CASTTLRGGGYTF. DNA for the CDR3: TGTGCCAGCACCACCCTTCGGGGAGGGGGCTACACCTTC.

In its sample, this clone was seen a few times. The V gene is TRBV14, the J gene TRBJ1-2; unclear D gene. CDR3 size: 14 residues. Trimming took off 3 bases at V and 8 bases at J, with 16 bases between the two ends. Per the germline V gene, CDR1 is SGHDN and CDR2 is FVKESK. The CDR3 spells CASSQIISPRGYTF. In DNA, the CDR3 is TGTGCCAGCAGCCAGATAATTAGCCCTCGAGGCTACACCTTC.

CDR3 residues: CASGQGIYEQYF. CDR3 DNA: TGTGCCAGCGGACAGGGAATCTACGAGCAGTACTTC. V and J are TRBV6-1 and TRBJ2-7; TRBD1 matches 8 bases. Germline-derived CDR1 and CDR2 are MNHNS and SASEGT. CDR3 length equals 12 residues. V lost 8 bases and J lost 3; bases outside the gene matches: 3.

This clone was observed a handful of times. The rearrangement uses TRBV27 and TRBJ2-7, with 7 nucleotides matching TRBD1. This CDR3 is 14 amino acids long. CDR1 is MNHEY, CDR2 SMNVEV, per germline (reference sequence). After removal of 4 bases from V and 0 bases from J, the junction contained 3 bases not matched to a gene. The CDR3 reads CASSWTGHSYEQYF. CDR3 coding DNA: TGTGCCAGCAGTTGGACAGGACACTCCTACGAGCAGTACTTC.

This sequence joins TRBV5-1 and TRBJ1-1; D uncertain. The germline gives CDR1 SGHRS, CDR2 YFSETQ. CDR3 length: 15 amino acids. The V end lost 0 bases, the J end lost 1 base, and 10 bases lay between the germline ends. CDR3 sequence: CASSLDGPGNTEAFF. The CDR3 DNA follows: TGCGCCAGCAGCTTGGACGGCCCAGGGAACACTGAAGCTTTCTTT.

This clone has only one observation. V is TRBV5-1 and J is TRBJ1-2, with a weak D call TRBD1 (5 bases). V lost 4 bases to trimming and J lost 4 bases, with 14 bases between them. Germline CDR1 is SGHRS and CDR2 is YFSETQ. This CDR3 has 14 residues. The CDR3 DNA reads as TGCGCCAGCAGCCCCCAGGGAAAGGGCTATGGCTACACCTTC. Protein product: CASSPQGKGYGYTF.

The rearrangement joins TRBV7-2 to TRBJ2-7, with 10 positions matching TRBD1. The length of the CDR3 is 15 residues. Germline CDR1 is SGHTA and CDR2 is FQGNSA. V gave up 4 bases and J gave up 4 bases; unmatched junction bases: 7. CDR3 DNA: TGTGCCAGCAGCTCAAGGCGGGACAGGGGTTACGAGCAGTACTTC. This translates into CASSSRRDRGYEQYF.

V gene TRBV7-3 combines with J gene TRBJ2-3, with 7 bases that match TRBD2. This CDR3 spans 15 amino acids. Trimming took 2 bases from V and 3 from J; bases not matched to a gene: 5. CDR1 SGHTA and CDR2 FQGTGA come from the germline V gene. The CDR3: CASSLRSGATDTQYF. The DNA for the CDR3 is TGTGCCAGCAGCTTACGAAGCGGGGCTACAGATACGCAGTATTTT.

The rearrangement uses TRBV7-2 and TRBJ1-6, with D possibly matching TRBD1 (5 bases). Trimming took off 11 bases at V and 0 bases at J, with 17 bases between the two ends. There are 16 residues in the CDR3. Per the germline V gene, CDR1 is SGHTA and CDR2 is FQGNSA. The CDR3 sequence: CAARGGQSSYNSPLHF. CDR3 DNA sequence: TGTGCCGCTAGGGGTGGGCAGAGCTCCTATAATTCACCCCTCCACTTT.

V usage is TRBV2 and J usage is TRBJ2-1, with 14 bases lining up with TRBD2. V lost 7 bases and J lost 1; bases outside the gene matches: 6. Germline CDR1 reads SNHLY; CDR2 reads FYNNEI. The CDR3 spans 17 residues. The CDR3 protein is CASTGLAGGGSYNEQFF. CDR3 coding DNA: TGTGCCAGCACCGGACTAGCGGGGGGTGGGTCCTACAATGAGCAGTTCTTC.

The CDR3 sequence is CASSETTGNYGYTF. The CDR3 bases are TGTGCCAGCTCAGAGACGACGGGAAACTATGGCTACACCTTC. J is TRBJ1-2 and V is TRBV18; D ambiguous. Looked up from germline, CDR1 is KGHSH and CDR2 is LQKENI. This CDR3 region has 14 residues. The germline V and J ends were trimmed by 5 bases and 2 bases, with 12 bases remaining between them.

The rearrangement uses TRBV2 and TRBJ2-7; 9 bases fit TRBD1. V was pared by 8 bases and J by 6 bases, with 5 bases of the junction left unmatched. Looked up from germline, CDR1 is SNHLY and CDR2 is FYNNEI. The CDR3 has 12 amino acids. The CDR3: CASRDRVVEQYF. Here the CDR3 DNA reads TGTGCCAGCCGGGACAGGGTCGTCGAGCAGTACTTC.